Below, 5 T cell receptor beta chains from the same sample are listed, as sequenced in a study of shared clonotypes between healthy human individuals. Profiled with immunoSEQ multiplex PCR; TCRdb holds only in-frame clones, not every one. This repertoire shows around 1.5 million clones, 95% to 99% found once; its top ten account for roughly 0.45%. What was sequenced was naive CD4+ T cells sorted from blood. Subset: CD45RA+ positively selected. The source of these receptors is a man younger than 40 in good health.

J is TRBJ2-5 and V is TRBV5-4; D remains ambiguous. The CDR3 loop spans 11 amino acids. The V gene's germline CDR1 is SGHNT and CDR2 YYREEE (reference sequence). The V and J ends lost 2 bases and 4 bases respectively, with 3 bases between them. The chain's CDR3 is CASSFRETQYF. CDR3 sequence (DNA): TGTGCCAGCAGCTTCAGAGAGACCCAGTACTTC. Full variable domain (missing parts from reference TRBV5-4 and TRBJ2-5): ETGVTQSPTHLIKTRGQQVTLRCSSQSGHNTVSWYQQALGQGPQFIFQYYREEENGRGNFPPRFSGLQFPNYSSELNVNALELDDSALYLCASSFRETQYFGPGTRLLVL.

CDR3: CTSSPNRATADTDTQYF. The CDR3 bases are TGCACCAGCAGCCCGAACCGGGCTACCGCCGACACAGATACGCAGTATTTT. This chain uses TRBV1 with TRBJ2-3. TRBV1 is labeled a pseudogene. The CDR3 loop spans 17 amino acids.

This clone was counted once. The chain has TRBV7-2 and TRBJ1-5; no definite D call. The ends were cut back, 1 base at V and 7 bases at J, with 11 bases in the middle. CDR1 is SGHTA, CDR2 FQGNSA, per germline. CDR3 length: 14 amino acids. The CDR3: CASSLVRGGQPQHF. CDR3 coding DNA: TGTGCCAGCAGCTTAGTGAGAGGAGGACAGCCCCAGCATTTT.

The V and J genes are TRBV18 and TRBJ2-4; a possible D gene is TRBD2 (6 bases). The germline V gene has CDR1 KGHSH and CDR2 LQKENI. The CDR3 spans 15 residues. V lost 6 bases and J 8 bases, leaving 20 bases between the germline ends. Here the CDR3 reads CASSSGAAGLYIQYF. The CDR3 bases are TGTGCCAGCTCCTCCGGGGCGGCGGGACTCTACATTCAGTACTTC.

The CDR3, as DNA: TGTGCCACCAGCAGAGAAGTATCTATTCCGAATGAGCAGTTCTTC. Encoded protein: CATSREVSIPNEQFF. The chain employs TRBV15 and TRBJ2-1, with D unresolved. The V end was cut by 0 bases, the J end by 7 bases, with 13 bases between. The germline V gene encodes CDR1 LNHNV and CDR2 YYDKDF (reference sequence). The CDR3 length is 15 residues.